This T cell receptor (beta chain) came from a study of cytomegalovirus exposure and HLA in healthy donors. Study-level points and caveats: Productive rates of about 87% or about 30% were seen for most TCR beta V segments in an earlier analysis. A later analysis by the authors found several of the most significant clusters apparently linked to common viral pathogens.

Primers: 60 Vbeta forward and 13 Jbeta reverse. Profiling relied on immunoSEQ multiplex PCR, and the TCRdb table lists in-frame clones only, not all of them. The profile shows some 100,000 clones, roughly two thirds of them singletons. Germline V gene lookup returns CDR1 SGHVS and CDR2 FQNEAQ. Deletions cut 3 bases from V and 1 base from J, with 9 bases between. This CDR3 has 15 residues. Everyone who donated was a healthy bone marrow donor. Concerning this clone itself: Its target is not known.

This receptor was taken from a woman between 50 and 59 years old in good health and CMV-seropositive. Sequenced input: PBMCs. The V and J genes are TRBV7-8 and TRBJ2-2; possibly TRBD1 for D (6 bases). CDR3 region: CASSLMDRNTGELFF. DNA for the CDR3: TGTGCCAGCAGCTTGATGGACAGGAACACCGGGGAGCTGTTTTTT.